Below are 27 T cell receptor beta chains sequenced from a single sample in a study of blood T cells in healthy people across ages. PCR was performed a second time for about 7 to 12 cycles using a sample-barcoded 5' primer and a J-beta primer mix. MiXCR, applied by TCRdb to the 5' RACE reads, yields one record per CDR3 protein. The table records roughly 1.7 million distinct CDR3 sequences, around 35% of them present only once. Sequencing input: blood. The receptors were gathered from a woman between 25 and 40 years old in good health.

The chain has TRBV28 and TRBJ2-4, with 8 bases lining up with TRBD1. Germline V CDR1 and CDR2: MDHEN, SYDVKM. Losses at the gene ends were 5 bases for V and 6 bases for J; bases not matched to a gene: 12. This CDR3 comprises 16 residues. Here the CDR3 reads CASSPQGAKGRNIQYF. For the CDR3, the DNA is TGTGCCAGCAGTCCCCAGGGGGCGAAGGGTAGAAACATTCAGTACTTC.

The chain recombines TRBV9 with TRBJ1-5; D remains ambiguous. Germline V gene lookup returns CDR1 SGDLS and CDR2 YYNGEE. V lost 8 bases and J 3 bases, leaving 15 bases between the germline ends. The CDR3 is made up of 14 amino acids. The CDR3 DNA is TGTGCCAGTAGCTCAGGAGGCTTCAATCAGCCCCAGCATTTT. This encodes CASSSGGFNQPQHF.

This clonotype has more than one count but fewer than ten. The chain has TRBV6-1 and TRBJ2-3; 11 bases are a match to TRBD2. Germline assignment: CDR1 MNHNS and CDR2 SASEGT. The CDR3 is 14 amino acids. The V gene end was trimmed by 4 bases and the J gene end by 6 bases; junction bases not matched to a gene: 3. CDR3 sequence: CASSGASGRDTQYF. The CDR3 coding sequence is TGTGCCAGCAGTGGGGCTAGCGGGAGGGATACGCAGTATTTT.

The J gene is TRBJ2-7, the V gene TRBV27, with TRBD1 matching over 7 bases. The CDR3 length is 17 residues. Per germline, CDR1 MNHEY and CDR2 SMNVEV (reference sequence). The V and J ends lost 3 bases and 5 bases, in that order; junction bases with no gene match: 16. Written as DNA, the CDR3 is TGTGCCAGCAGTTTCCTACCCCAGACAGGGAATTCAGACGAGCAGTACTTC. It translates to CASSFLPQTGNSDEQYF.

The V call is TRBV3-1, the J call TRBJ2-1; D possibly matches TRBD1 or TRBD2 (6 bases each). Germline V lookup: CDR1 LGHDT, CDR2 YNNKEL (reference sequence). V was shortened by 1 base and J by 7 bases, with 17 bases between the two germline ends. The CDR3 totals 16 residues. The CDR3: CASSQVPLEGGNEQFF. CDR3 bases: TGTGCCAGCAGCCAAGTCCCCCTGGAGGGGGGTAATGAGCAGTTCTTC.

This clonotype was recorded many times. The chain combines TRBV29-1 with TRBJ2-5; D ambiguous. The V end lost 3 bases, the J end lost 3 bases, and 5 bases lay between the germline ends. Germline V gene sequence: CDR1 SQVTM, CDR2 ANQGSEA. The CDR3 spans 11 residues. The CDR3 region is CSVEIEETQYF. DNA for the CDR3: TGCAGCGTTGAGATAGAAGAGACCCAGTACTTC.

This clonotype was seen only a few times. The gene calls are TRBV5-1 and TRBJ2-3, with D perhaps matching TRBD2 (6 bases). The CDR3 is 17 residues long. The germline V gene encodes CDR1 SGHRS and CDR2 YFSETQ. Trimming cost V 3 bases and J 4 bases, with 21 bases left between them. The CDR3 DNA follows: TGCGCCAGCAGCTCTGGACCGGAGGGTGACGGCCCAGATACGCAGTATTTT. This codes for CASSSGPEGDGPDTQYF. Looking up the rest from reference TRBV5-1 and TRBJ2-3 gives the full variable domain: KAGVTQTPRYLIKTRGQQVTLSCSPISGHRSVSWYQQTPGQGLQFLFEYFSETQRNKGNFPGRFSGRQFSNSRSEMNVSTLELGDSALYLCASSSGPEGDGPDTQYFGPGTRLTVL.

Concerning this clonotype: A much larger clonotype is one base distant, so this may be a read error. The chain carries TRBV5-1 and TRBJ2-1; D uncertain. Germline V CDR1 and CDR2: SGHRS, YFSETQ. The CDR3 has 13 residues. The DNA of the CDR3 is TGCGCCAGCAACTTGAGTCAAGACAATGAGCAGTTCTTC. This codes for CASNLSQDNEQFF. The full variable domain, completed using reference TRBV5-1 and TRBJ2-1, is KAGVTQTPRYLIKTRGQQVTLSCSPISGHRSVSWYQQTPGQGLQFLFEYFSETQRNKGNFPGRFSGRQFSNSRSEMNVSTLELGDSALYLCASNLSQDNEQFFGPGTRLTVL.

The chain combines TRBV20-1 with TRBJ2-1, with 10 bases matching TRBD2. Looked up from germline, CDR1 is DFQATT and CDR2 is SNEGSKA (reference sequence). After removal of 5 bases from V and 7 bases from J, the junction contained 14 bases not matched to a gene. This CDR3 is built from 16 residues. The CDR3 DNA follows: TGCAGTGCTCCTGTCACCGGGACTAGCGCGAAAAATGAGCAGTTCTTC. Encoded protein: CSAPVTGTSAKNEQFF.

The rearrangement links TRBV7-9 to TRBJ2-1; D might be TRBD1 or TRBD2, each matching 5 bases. Looked up from germline, CDR1 is SEHNR and CDR2 is FQNEAQ (reference sequence). V gave up 5 bases and J gave up 15 bases, with 14 bases separating them. The CDR3 consists of 11 residues. Written as DNA, the CDR3 is TGTGCCAGCAGCGCAGCACAAGGGACGTTCTTC. Its protein product is CASSAAQGTFF.

V and J are TRBV30 and TRBJ2-3, with D possibly matching TRBD1 (6 bases). This CDR3 is built from 14 residues. CDR1 is GTSNPN and CDR2 is SVGIG in the germline V gene (reference sequence). Trimming cost V 3 bases and J 2 bases, with 12 bases left between them. Here the CDR3 DNA reads TGTGCCTGGAGATACAGGGCCCACACAGATACGCAGTATTTT. It yields the protein CAWRYRAHTDTQYF.

The table lists this clonotype with a few counts. The genes are TRBV29-1 and TRBJ1-1, with D perhaps matching TRBD1 (6 bases). The CDR3 is 12 amino acids. The V gene lost 7 bases and the J gene lost 6 bases, with 15 bases spanning the gap. Germline V CDR1 and CDR2: SQVTM, ANQGSEA. The CDR3: CSAIGGAAEAFF. CDR3 DNA: TGCAGCGCCATCGGGGGCGCGGCTGAAGCTTTCTTT.

This clonotype was seen once. The chain couples TRBV27 to TRBJ2-7, with D unresolved. The CDR3 is 14 amino acids. The V end lost 8 bases, the J end lost 0 bases, and 14 bases lay between the germline ends. The germline gives CDR1 MNHEY, CDR2 SMNVEV (reference sequence). The CDR3 is CASASGLSSYEQYF. The CDR3 DNA sequence: TGTGCCAGCGCTTCGGGTCTCAGCTCCTACGAGCAGTACTTC.

This clonotype has a single count. The J gene is TRBJ2-3, the V gene TRBV5-1, with 12 bases matching TRBD2. Germline lookup yields CDR1 SGHRS and CDR2 YFSETQ. This CDR3 is 19 amino acids long. Trimming took 3 bases from V and 7 from J; bases not matched to a gene: 18. The CDR3 reads CASSSQGRLRLAGGYTQYF. CDR3 DNA: TGCGCCAGCAGCTCCCAAGGTCGCCTGAGGCTAGCGGGGGGGTATACGCAGTATTTT.

This clonotype has a count of ten or more. This chain uses TRBV9 with TRBJ2-3; no reliable D call. V was shortened by 0 bases and J by 2 bases, with 10 bases between the two germline ends. Germline assignment: CDR1 SGDLS and CDR2 YYNGEE. The CDR3 extends over 15 amino acids. CDR3 nucleotides: TGTGCCAGCAGCGTAGGCTTCACATCCACAGATACGCAGTATTTT. It translates to CASSVGFTSTDTQYF.

This clonotype has more than one count but fewer than ten. The rearrangement uses TRBV2 and TRBJ2-5; 10 bases fit TRBD2. Looked up from germline, CDR1 is SNHLY and CDR2 is FYNNEI. The CDR3 sequence is 17 residues long. The junction had 15 bases not matched to a gene; V was cut back by 7 bases and J by 4 bases. CDR3 coding DNA: TGTGCCAGCATATTGGGGCTAGCGGGAGTTCGGGGAGAGACCCAGTACTTC. It yields the protein CASILGLAGVRGETQYF. Looking up the rest from reference TRBV2 and TRBJ2-5 gives the full variable domain: EPEVTQTPSHQVTQMGQEVILRCVPISNHLYFYWYRQILGQKVEFLVSFYNNEISEKSEIFDDQFSVERPDGSNFTLKIRSTKLEDSAMYFCASILGLAGVRGETQYFGPGTRLLVL.

This clonotype has only a few counts. This rearrangement joins TRBV20-1 to TRBJ2-7, with D possibly being TRBD2 (6 bases). V lost 4 bases to trimming and J lost 7 bases, with 23 bases between them. This CDR3 has 15 amino acids. The germline CDR1 and CDR2 sequences are DFQATT and SNEGSKA (reference sequence). The CDR3 DNA is TGCAGTGCTAAAAGCCAGGGTACTAGCCGGTATGAGCAGTACTTC. It translates to CSAKSQGTSRYEQYF.

The CDR3 loop is CASSKSGTQETQYF. The CDR3 DNA is TGTGCCAGCAGCAAGAGCGGGACCCAAGAGACCCAGTACTTC. This sequence joins TRBV11-2 and TRBJ2-7; 7 bases match TRBD2. The better agreement between TRBJ2-5 and the DNA end casts doubt on the J call. Germline V CDR1 and CDR2: SGHAT, FQNNGV. The length of the CDR3 is 14 residues.

The rearrangement uses TRBV7-3 and TRBJ2-5; D remains unclear. Trimming cost V 3 bases and J 3 bases, with 8 bases left between them. Germline V CDR1 and CDR2: SGHTA, FQGTGA. CDR3 length equals 13 residues. CDR3 residues: CASSFTREETQYF. The CDR3 DNA is TGTGCCAGCAGCTTTACCCGGGAAGAGACCCAGTACTTC.

The chain couples TRBV29-1 to TRBJ2-7; D unresolved. V gave up 4 bases and J gave up 0 bases, with 10 bases separating them. The CDR3 runs 13 residues. CDR1 and CDR2 (germline): SQVTM, ANQGSEA. The CDR3 DNA sequence: TGCAGCGTTGTTAGTATTCTCTCCTACGAGCAGTACTTC. Its translation is CSVVSILSYEQYF.

This chain uses TRBV20-1 with TRBJ2-1; 13 positions match TRBD2. The V segment lost 1 base and the J segment 9 bases; nucleotides outside the gene matches: 6. Germline values: CDR1 DFQATT, CDR2 SNEGSKA (reference sequence). There are 15 residues in the CDR3. DNA of the CDR3: TGCAGTGCTAGAGTCGGGACTAGCGGGATTCCTGAGCAGTTCTTC. Translation gives CSARVGTSGIPEQFF.

A remark on this clonotype: The germline gene is not matched at one end of the junction; a read error may be the cause. V and J are TRBV9 and TRBJ2-5; TRBD2 matches at 13 bases. Germline V gene sequence: CDR1 SGDLS, CDR2 YYNGEE. The CDR3 has 14 residues. The CDR3 is CASSAGLAGPPDDF. The CDR3 coding sequence is TGTGCCAGCAGCGCGGGACTAGCGGGACCTCCTGATGACTTC.

V and J are TRBV7-2 and TRBJ2-7; TRBD1 might be the D (6 bases). The germline CDR1 and CDR2 sequences are SGHTA and FQGNSA. The CDR3 extends over 18 amino acids. Trimming pared 4 bases from V and 2 bases from J, leaving 24 bases between. In nucleotides, the CDR3 is TGTGCCAGCAGCTCCCCGGCTGGCGGACAGAGTATAACCTACGAGCAGTACTTC. This translates into CASSSPAGGQSITYEQYF.

This clonotype was counted many times. The chain couples TRBV20-1 to TRBJ1-2; no clear D gene. Trimming took 1 base from V and 7 from J, leaving 16 bases between them. Per the germline V gene, CDR1 is DFQATT and CDR2 is SNEGSKA (reference sequence). This CDR3 is built from 14 residues. CDR3 DNA sequence: TGCAGTGCTAGAGTTGTCGGCGGGTCGGTTGGCTACACCTTC. Amino acid sequence: CSARVVGGSVGYTF.

The genes are TRBV6-4 and TRBJ2-1; a weak D match, TRBD1 (7 bases). The CDR3 is 14 amino acids. Trimming left V 5 bases short and J 5 bases short, with 13 bases between. Germline assignment: CDR1 MRHNA and CDR2 SNTAGT. CDR3 sequence: CASSNQGGNNEQFF. CDR3 nucleotides: TGTGCCAGCAGTAATCAGGGGGGCAACAATGAGCAGTTCTTC.

This chain uses TRBV5-6 with TRBJ1-2, with 9 positions matching TRBD1. CDR3 length: 16 amino acids. Germline lookup yields CDR1 SGHDT and CDR2 YYEEEE. The J segment lost 2 bases and the V segment lost 6 bases, leaving 11 bases of the junction unmatched. The CDR3 region is CASTPDRGRGNYGYTF. The CDR3, as DNA: TGTGCCAGCACCCCGGACAGGGGAAGGGGCAACTATGGCTACACCTTC.

This clonotype showed up just a few times. V gene TRBV6-5 combines with J gene TRBJ2-5; D is tentatively TRBD1 or TRBD2 (5 bases each). CDR3 length equals 16 residues. V was pared by 6 bases and J by 5 bases, with 22 bases between. The V gene's germline CDR1 is MNHEY and CDR2 SVGAGI. DNA for the CDR3: TGTGCCAGCAGGCCCGGGACCGCCCGGGGAGAGGAGACCCAGTACTTC. Translation: CASRPGTARGEETQYF.